The entry below gives a single T cell receptor beta chain sequence along with its context. Its antigen is still unknown. This entry is derived from a study of cytomegalovirus exposure and HLA in healthy donors. Trimming took 0 bases from V and 3 from J, leaving 12 bases between them. Germline CDR1 SGHRS, CDR2 YFSETQ. CDR3 length equals 15 residues. Whole-study results and caveats: A later analysis found common viral pathogens apparently linked to several of the most significant clusters. Relative to the roughly 690-donor mean, N-insertions were reportedly fewer in an Asian-associated ancestry cluster in a later analysis. In a later analysis, HLA-associated TCR beta chains were more clonally expanded than equally common others. In an earlier analysis, about 87% or about 30%: the productive usage of most TCR beta V segments.

Researchers ran the PCR with 60 Vbeta and 13 Jbeta primers. Produced via immunoSEQ multiplex PCR; TCRdb's table is partial and in-frame only. The sample lists around 250,000 clones; roughly four fifths were seen once. The rearrangement uses TRBV5-1 and TRBJ1-1; D perhaps matches TRBD1 (5 bases). Material for sequencing was PBMCs. The TCR was taken from a woman aged 60-70 years in good health and CMV-seropositive. This CDR3 reads CASSLEGRAYTEAFF. DNA of the CDR3: TGCGCCAGCAGCTTGGAGGGCAGGGCCTACACTGAAGCTTTCTTT.